The clone carrying this T cell receptor (beta chain) has ten or more counts. Antigen specificity is unknown. The sample originates from a study of T-cell memory formation after mild COVID-19. The wider study: TCR clusters were mostly donor specific.

Study-level results: Pre-infection memory held some responding clones, suggesting pre-existing cross-reactive T cells responded.

CDR1 SGHDT and CDR2 YYEEEE come from the germline V gene. V shed 0 bases and J shed 7 bases, with 5 bases lying between them. The length of the CDR3 is 11 residues. TCRdb independently ran MiXCR on the 5' RACE reads; one entry per CDR3 protein. The table records about 210,000 distinct CDR3 sequences, 10% to 13% of them present only once. This chain joins TRBV5-6 and TRBJ2-7; D remains unclear. What was sequenced was PBMCs or a T cell subset sorted from them (not recorded which). The TCR originated in a man between 18 and 35 years old who had mild COVID-19 (a few samples of this study predate the infection). Cell type and time point are not known. The CDR3 DNA follows: TGTGCCAGCAGCTTGGAGGTGGAGCAGTACTTC. Encoded protein: CASSLEVEQYF.